This T cell receptor beta chain emerged from a study of T cells after yellow fever vaccination. This clonotype was seen ten or more times. The CDR3 is 14 residues long. Between the trimmed V and J ends, which lost 6 bases and 6 bases, there was a span of 17 bases. Germline values: CDR1 SGHAT, CDR2 FQNNGV. TCRdb redid the calling of the 5' RACE reads with MiXCR, one entry per CDR3 protein. This table holds some 240,000 distinct CDR3 sequences, 3.6% found once. The source was PBMCs, collected 15 days after the yellow fever booster vaccination. The chain has TRBV11-2 and TRBJ1-2; D might be TRBD1 (5 bases). This TCR was recovered from a man aged 18 to 29 who received the YFV17D yellow fever vaccine. CDR3 bases: TGTGCCAGCAGTTTTATCCTGGTGGGGGATGGCTACACCTTC. Translating it yields CASSFILVGDGYTF.